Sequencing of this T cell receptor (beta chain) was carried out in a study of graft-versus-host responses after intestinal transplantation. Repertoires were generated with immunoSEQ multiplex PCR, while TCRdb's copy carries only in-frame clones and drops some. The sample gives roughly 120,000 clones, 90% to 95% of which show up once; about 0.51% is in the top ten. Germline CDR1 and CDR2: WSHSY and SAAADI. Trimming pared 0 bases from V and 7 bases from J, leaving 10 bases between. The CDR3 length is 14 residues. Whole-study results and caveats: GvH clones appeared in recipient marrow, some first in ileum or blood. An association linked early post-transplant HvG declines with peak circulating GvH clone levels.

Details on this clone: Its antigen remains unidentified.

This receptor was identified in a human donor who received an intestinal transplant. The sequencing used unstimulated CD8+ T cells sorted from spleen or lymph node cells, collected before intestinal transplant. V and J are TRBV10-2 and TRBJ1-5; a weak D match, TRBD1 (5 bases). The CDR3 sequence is CASSESGVRQPQHF. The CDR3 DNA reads TGCGCCAGCAGTGAGTCGGGGGTGCGGCAGCCCCAGCATTTT.